The present entry profiles one T cell receptor (beta chain) with its context. Its target is unknown. Deletions cut 8 bases from V and 3 bases from J, with 11 bases between. Germline CDR1 reads SNHLY; CDR2 reads FYNNEI. This CDR3 has 13 residues. Indicated treatment: oral pan-JAK inhibitor, 5-10 mg twice daily. The data stem from a study of CD8+ T cells in alopecia areata. Study at large: Tofacitinib ran for 6 to 18 months before 6 months off drug.

The authors extracted RNA and reverse transcribed it into cDNA as the sequencing template. Sequencing was performed with immunoSEQ multiplex PCR; in TCRdb, only in-frame clones are kept and a portion is missing. Among approximately 200,000 clones listed, 55% to 70% were seen once. Study results and limitations: A single nonresponder leaves the baseline CD8+ expansion link to response uncertain. Possibly because of HLA-related factors, TCR sharing was less clear across patients than in mice.

This sequence was found in a human donor with alopecia areata. J is TRBJ2-1 and V is TRBV2; D is possibly TRBD1 (5 bases). The sample here was CD4+ T cells sorted from blood, taken at week 4, from a patient treated with tofacitinib. CDR3 bases: TGTGCCAGCGGTAGTCAGGGCTACAATGAGCAGTTCTTC. This translates into CASGSQGYNEQFF. Full variable domain (outside the CDR3, taken from reference TRBV2 and TRBJ2-1): EPEVTQTPSHQVTQMGQEVILRCVPISNHLYFYWYRQILGQKVEFLVSFYNNEISEKSEIFDDQFSVERPDGSNFTLKIRSTKLEDSAMYFCASGSQGYNEQFFGPGTRLTVL.